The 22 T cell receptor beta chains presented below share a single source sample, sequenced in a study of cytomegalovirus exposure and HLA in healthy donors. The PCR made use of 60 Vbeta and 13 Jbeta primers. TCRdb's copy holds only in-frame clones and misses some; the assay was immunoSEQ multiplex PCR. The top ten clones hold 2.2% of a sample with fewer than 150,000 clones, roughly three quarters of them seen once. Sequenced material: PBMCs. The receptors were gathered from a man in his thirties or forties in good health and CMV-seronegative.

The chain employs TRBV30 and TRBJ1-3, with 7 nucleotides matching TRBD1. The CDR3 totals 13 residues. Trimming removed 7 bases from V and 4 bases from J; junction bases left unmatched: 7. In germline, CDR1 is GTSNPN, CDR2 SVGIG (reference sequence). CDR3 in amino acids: CASYRGRGNTIYF. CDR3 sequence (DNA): TGTGCCTCCTACAGGGGAAGGGGAAACACCATATATTTT. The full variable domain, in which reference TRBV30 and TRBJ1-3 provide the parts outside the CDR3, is SQTIHQWPATLVQPVGSPLSLECTVEGTSNPNLYWYRQAAGRGLQLLFYSVGIGQISSEVPQNLSASRPQDRQFILSSKKLLLSDSGFYLCASYRGRGNTIYFGEGSWLTVV.

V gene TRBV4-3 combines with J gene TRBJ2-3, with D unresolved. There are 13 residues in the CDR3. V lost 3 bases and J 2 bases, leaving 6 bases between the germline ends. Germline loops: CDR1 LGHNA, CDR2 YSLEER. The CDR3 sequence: CASSQRVTDTQYF. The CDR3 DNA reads TGCGCCAGCAGCCAGAGAGTCACAGATACGCAGTATTTT.

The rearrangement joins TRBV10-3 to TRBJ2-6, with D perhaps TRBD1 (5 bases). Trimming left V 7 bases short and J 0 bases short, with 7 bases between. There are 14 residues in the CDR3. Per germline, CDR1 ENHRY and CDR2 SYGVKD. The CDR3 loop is CAIKGDSGANVLTF. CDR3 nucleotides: TGTGCCATCAAAGGGGACTCTGGGGCCAACGTCCTGACTTTC.

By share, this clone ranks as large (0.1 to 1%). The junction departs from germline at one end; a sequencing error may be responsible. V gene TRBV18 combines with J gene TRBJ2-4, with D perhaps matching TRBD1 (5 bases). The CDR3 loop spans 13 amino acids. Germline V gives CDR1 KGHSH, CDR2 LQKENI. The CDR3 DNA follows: TGTGCCAGCTCACCCCCACAAGGTGGGGTACAGGTCTTC. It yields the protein CASSPPQGGVQVF.

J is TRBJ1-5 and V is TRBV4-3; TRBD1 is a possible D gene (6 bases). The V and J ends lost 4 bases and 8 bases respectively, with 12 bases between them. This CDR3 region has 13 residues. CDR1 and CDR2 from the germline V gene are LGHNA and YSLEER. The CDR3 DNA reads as TGCGCCAGCAGCCGTTTAGCAGGGGAGCCCCAGCATTTT. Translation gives CASSRLAGEPQHF.

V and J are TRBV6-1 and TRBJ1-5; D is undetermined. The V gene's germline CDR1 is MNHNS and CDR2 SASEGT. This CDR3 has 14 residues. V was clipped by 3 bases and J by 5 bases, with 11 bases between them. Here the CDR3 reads CASSETGFYQPQHF. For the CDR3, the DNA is TGTGCCAGCAGTGAGACCGGGTTTTATCAGCCCCAGCATTTT.

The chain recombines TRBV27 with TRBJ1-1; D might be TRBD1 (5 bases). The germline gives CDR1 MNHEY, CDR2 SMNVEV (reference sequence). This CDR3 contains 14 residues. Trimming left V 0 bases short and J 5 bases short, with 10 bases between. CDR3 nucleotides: TGTGCCAGCAGTTTATCGGGGGGGAGGACTGAAGCTTTCTTT. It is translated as CASSLSGGRTEAFF.

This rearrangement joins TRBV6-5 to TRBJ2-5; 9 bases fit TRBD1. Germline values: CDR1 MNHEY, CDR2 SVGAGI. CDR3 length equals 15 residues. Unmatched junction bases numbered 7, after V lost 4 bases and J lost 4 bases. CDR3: CASSSGQGRGETQYF. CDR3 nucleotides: TGTGCCAGCAGTTCCGGACAGGGGCGAGGAGAGACCCAGTACTTC.

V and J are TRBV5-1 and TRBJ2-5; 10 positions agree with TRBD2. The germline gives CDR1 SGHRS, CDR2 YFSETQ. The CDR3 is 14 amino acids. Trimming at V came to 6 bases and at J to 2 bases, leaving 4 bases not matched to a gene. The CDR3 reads CASTSGRVQETQYF. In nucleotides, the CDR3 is TGCGCCAGCACAAGCGGGAGGGTACAAGAGACCCAGTACTTC.

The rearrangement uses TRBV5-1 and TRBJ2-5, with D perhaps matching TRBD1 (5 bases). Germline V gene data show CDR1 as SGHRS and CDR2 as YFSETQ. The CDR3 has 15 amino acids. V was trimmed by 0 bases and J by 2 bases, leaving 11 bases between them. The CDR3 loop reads CASSLATGRQETQYF. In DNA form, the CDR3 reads TGCGCCAGCAGCTTGGCTACAGGCAGACAAGAGACCCAGTACTTC.

Written as DNA, the CDR3 is TGTGCCAGCAGCTTAGGGACTAGCGGAGGTGAGCAGTTCTTC. This sequence encodes CASSLGTSGGEQFF. V and J are TRBV7-2 and TRBJ2-1; 10 bases agree with TRBD2. Per the germline V gene, CDR1 is SGHTA and CDR2 is FQGNSA. The CDR3 has 14 residues. V trimming: 1 base; J trimming: 9 bases; junction bases outside the gene matches: 3.

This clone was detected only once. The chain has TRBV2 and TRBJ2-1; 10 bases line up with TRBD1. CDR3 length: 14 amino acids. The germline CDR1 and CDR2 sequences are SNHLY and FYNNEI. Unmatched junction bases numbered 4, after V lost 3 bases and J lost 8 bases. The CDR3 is CASSEGQGYHEQFF. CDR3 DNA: TGTGCCAGCAGTGAGGGACAGGGGTACCATGAGCAGTTCTTC.

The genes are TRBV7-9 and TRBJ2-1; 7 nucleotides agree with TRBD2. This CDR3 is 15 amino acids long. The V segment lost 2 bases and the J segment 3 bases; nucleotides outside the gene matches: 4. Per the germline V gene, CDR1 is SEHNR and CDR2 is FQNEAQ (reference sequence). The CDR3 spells CASSLMSSGYNEQFF. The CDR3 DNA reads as TGTGCCAGCAGCTTAATGTCTAGCGGCTACAATGAGCAGTTCTTC.

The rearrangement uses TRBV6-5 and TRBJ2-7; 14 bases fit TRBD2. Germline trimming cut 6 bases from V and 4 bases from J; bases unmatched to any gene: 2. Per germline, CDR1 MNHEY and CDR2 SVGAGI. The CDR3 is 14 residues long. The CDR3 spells CASRGLAGEYEQYF. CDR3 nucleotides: TGTGCCAGCAGGGGACTAGCGGGAGAGTACGAGCAGTACTTC.

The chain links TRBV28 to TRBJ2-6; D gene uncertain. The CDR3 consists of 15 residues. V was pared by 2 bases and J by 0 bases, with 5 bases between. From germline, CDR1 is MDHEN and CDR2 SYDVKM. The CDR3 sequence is CASSLTVSGANVLTF. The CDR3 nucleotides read TGTGCCAGCAGTTTAACGGTCTCTGGGGCCAACGTCCTGACTTTC.

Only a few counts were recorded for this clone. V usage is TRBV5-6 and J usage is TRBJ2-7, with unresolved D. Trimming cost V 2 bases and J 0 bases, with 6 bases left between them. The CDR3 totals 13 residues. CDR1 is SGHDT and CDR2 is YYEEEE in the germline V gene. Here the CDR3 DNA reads TGTGCCAGCAGCTTTTACAACTCCTACGAGCAGTACTTC. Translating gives CASSFYNSYEQYF.

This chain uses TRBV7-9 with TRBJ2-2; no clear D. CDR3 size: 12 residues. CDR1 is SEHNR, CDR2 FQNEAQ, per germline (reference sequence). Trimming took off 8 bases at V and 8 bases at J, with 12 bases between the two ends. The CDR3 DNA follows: TGTGCCAGCCCTGATTCGCGGGGGGAGCTGTTTTTT. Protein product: CASPDSRGELFF. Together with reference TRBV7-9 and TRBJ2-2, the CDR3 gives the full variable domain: DTGVSQNPRHKITKRGQNVTFRCDPISEHNRLYWYRQTLGQGPEFLTYFQNEAQLEKSRLLSDRFSAERPKGSFSTLEIQRTEQGDSAMYLCASPDSRGELFFGEGSRLTVL.

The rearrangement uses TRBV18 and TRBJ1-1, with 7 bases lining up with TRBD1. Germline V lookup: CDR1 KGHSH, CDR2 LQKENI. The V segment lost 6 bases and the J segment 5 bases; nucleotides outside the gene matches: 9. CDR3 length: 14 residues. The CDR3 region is CASSLRGRGTEAFF. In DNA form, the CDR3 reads TGTGCCAGCTCGCTGAGGGGGCGCGGAACTGAAGCTTTCTTT. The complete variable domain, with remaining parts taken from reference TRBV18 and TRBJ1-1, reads NAGVMQNPRHLVRRRGQEARLRCSPMKGHSHVYWYRQLPEEGLKFMVYLQKENIIDESGMPKERFSAEFPKEGPSILRIQQVVRGDSAAYFCASSLRGRGTEAFFGQGTRLTVV.

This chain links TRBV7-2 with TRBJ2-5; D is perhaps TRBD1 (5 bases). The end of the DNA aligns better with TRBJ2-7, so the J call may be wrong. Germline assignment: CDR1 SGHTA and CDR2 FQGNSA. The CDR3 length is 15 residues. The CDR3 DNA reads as TGTGCCAGCAGCTTAGAGACAGCCAGCTCCTACGAGCAGTACTTC. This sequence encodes CASSLETASSYEQYF.

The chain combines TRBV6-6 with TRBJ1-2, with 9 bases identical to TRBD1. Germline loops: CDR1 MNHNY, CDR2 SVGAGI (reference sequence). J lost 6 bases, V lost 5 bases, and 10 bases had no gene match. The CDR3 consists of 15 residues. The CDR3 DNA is TGTGCCAGCAGTAGGGGAAGGGACAGGGCGGATGGCTACACCTTC. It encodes CASSRGRDRADGYTF.

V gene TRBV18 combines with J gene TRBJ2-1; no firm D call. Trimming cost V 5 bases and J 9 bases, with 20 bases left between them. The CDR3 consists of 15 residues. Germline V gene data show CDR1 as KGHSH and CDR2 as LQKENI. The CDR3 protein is CASSSPLAPWAEQFF. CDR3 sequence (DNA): TGTGCCAGCTCATCCCCCTTGGCCCCTTGGGCTGAGCAGTTCTTC.

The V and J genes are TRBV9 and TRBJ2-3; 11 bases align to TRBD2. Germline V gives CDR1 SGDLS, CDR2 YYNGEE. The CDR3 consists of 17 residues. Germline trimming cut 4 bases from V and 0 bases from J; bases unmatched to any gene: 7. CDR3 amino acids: CASSSPGLAASTDTQYF. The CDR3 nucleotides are TGTGCCAGCAGCAGTCCGGGACTAGCGGCAAGCACAGATACGCAGTATTTT. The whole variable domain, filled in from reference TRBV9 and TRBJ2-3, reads DSGVTQTPKHLITATGQRVTLRCSPRSGDLSVYWYQQSLDQGLQFLIQYYNGEERAKGNILERFSAQQFPDLHSELNLSSLELGDSALYFCASSSPGLAASTDTQYFGPGTRLTVL.